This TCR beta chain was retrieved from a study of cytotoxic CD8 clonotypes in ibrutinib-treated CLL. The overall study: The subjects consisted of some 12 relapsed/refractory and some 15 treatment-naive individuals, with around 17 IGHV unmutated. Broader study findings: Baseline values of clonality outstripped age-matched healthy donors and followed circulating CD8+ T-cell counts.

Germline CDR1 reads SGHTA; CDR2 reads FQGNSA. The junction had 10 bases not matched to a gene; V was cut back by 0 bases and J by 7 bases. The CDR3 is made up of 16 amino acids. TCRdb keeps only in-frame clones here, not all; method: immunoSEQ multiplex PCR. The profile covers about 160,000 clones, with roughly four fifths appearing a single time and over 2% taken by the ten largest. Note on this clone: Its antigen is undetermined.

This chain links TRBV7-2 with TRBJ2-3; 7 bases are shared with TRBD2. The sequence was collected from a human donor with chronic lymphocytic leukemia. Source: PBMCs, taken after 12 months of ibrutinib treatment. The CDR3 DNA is TGTGCCAGCAGCTTAGCGCCTAGCGGTATTGTCTATACGCAGTATTTT. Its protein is CASSLAPSGIVYTQYF. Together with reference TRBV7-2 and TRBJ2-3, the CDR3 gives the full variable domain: GAGVSQSPSNKVTEKGKDVELRCDPISGHTALYWYRQSLGQGLEFLIYFQGNSAPDKSGLPSDRFSAERTGGSVSTLTIQRTQQEDSAVYLCASSLAPSGIVYTQYFGPGTRLTVL.